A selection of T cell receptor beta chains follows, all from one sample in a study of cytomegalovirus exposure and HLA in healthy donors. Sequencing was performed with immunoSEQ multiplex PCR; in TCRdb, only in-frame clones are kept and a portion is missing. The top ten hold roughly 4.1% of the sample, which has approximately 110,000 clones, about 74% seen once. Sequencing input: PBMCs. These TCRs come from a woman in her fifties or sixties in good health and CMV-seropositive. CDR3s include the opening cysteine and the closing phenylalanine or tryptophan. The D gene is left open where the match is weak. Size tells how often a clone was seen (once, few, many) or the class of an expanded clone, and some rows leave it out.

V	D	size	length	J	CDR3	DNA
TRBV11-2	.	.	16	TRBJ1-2	CASSLRPGLNPYGYTF	TGTGCCAGCAGCTTAAGACCAGGCCTAAATCCTTATGGCTACACCTTC
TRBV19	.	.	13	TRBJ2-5	CASSPGFPETQYF	TGTGCCAGTAGTCCCGGGTTCCCGGAGACCCAGTACTTC
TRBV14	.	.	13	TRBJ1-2	CASSPTDSYGYTF	TGTGCCAGCAGCCCGACTGACAGTTATGGCTACACCTTC
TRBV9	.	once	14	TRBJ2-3	CASSVVGGTDTQYF	TGTGCCAGCAGCGTAGTCGGCGGTACAGATACGCAGTATTTT
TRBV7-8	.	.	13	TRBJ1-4	CASSLVAGEKLFF	TGTGCCAGCAGCTTAGTGGCGGGTGAAAAACTGTTTTTT
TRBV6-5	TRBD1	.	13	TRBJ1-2	CATTQGPYYGYTF	TGTGCCACCACACAGGGGCCTTACTATGGCTACACCTTC
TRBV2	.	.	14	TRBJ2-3	CASTLSGSTDTQYF	TGTGCCAGCACACTGTCCGGGAGCACAGATACGCAGTATTTT
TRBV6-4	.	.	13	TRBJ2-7	CASSAVQGYEQHF	TGTGCCAGCAGCGCGGTACAGGGCTACGAGCAGCACTTC
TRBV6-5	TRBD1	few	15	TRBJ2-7	CASIGAGQGSYEQYF	TGTGCCAGCATTGGGGCGGGACAGGGGTCCTACGAGCAGTACTTC
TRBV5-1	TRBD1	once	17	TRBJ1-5	CASSLGGGQVSNQPQHF	TGCGCCAGCAGCTTGGGGGGGGGACAGGTTAGCAATCAGCCCCAGCATTTT
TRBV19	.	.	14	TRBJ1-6	CASRRGYDNSPLHF	TGTGCCAGTAGAAGGGGATATGATAATTCACCCCTCCACTTT
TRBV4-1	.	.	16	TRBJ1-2	CASSQDIQGFYYGYTF	TGCGCCAGCAGCCAAGATATACAGGGCTTCTACTATGGCTACACCTTC
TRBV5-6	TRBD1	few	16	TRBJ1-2	CASSLVQSRGRDGYTF	TGTGCCAGCAGCTTGGTCCAATCTAGGGGGCGGGATGGCTACACCTTC
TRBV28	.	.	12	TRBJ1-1	CASSLSGGGAFF	TGTGCCAGCAGTTTATCCGGCGGGGGGGCTTTCTTT
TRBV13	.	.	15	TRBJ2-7	CASSFRQGHSYEQYF	TGTGCCAGCAGCTTTCGGCAGGGACATTCCTACGAGCAGTACTTC
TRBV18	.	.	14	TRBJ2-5	CASSRQGGQETQYF	TGTGCCAGCTCACGGCAGGGTGGGCAAGAGACCCAGTACTTC
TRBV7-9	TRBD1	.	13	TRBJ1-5	CASSEQGGQPQHF	TGTGCCAGCAGCGAGCAGGGGGGTCAGCCCCAGCATTTT
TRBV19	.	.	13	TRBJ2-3	CASSPFPEDTQYF	TGTGCCAGTAGTCCCTTCCCAGAAGATACGCAGTATTTT
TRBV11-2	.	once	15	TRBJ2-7	CASGTTSGPLYEQYF	TGTGCCAGCGGTACGACCAGCGGGCCGCTCTACGAGCAGTACTTC
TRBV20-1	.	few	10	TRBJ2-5	CSAAHETQYF	TGCAGTGCCGCGCACGAGACCCAGTACTTC
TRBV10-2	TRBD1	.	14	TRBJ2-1	CASRSGTGNNEQFF	TGCGCCAGCAGGTCGGGGACAGGGAACAATGAGCAGTTCTTC
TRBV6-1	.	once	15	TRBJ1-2	CASSSNVEGFNGYTF	TGTGCCAGCAGTTCCAACGTGGAGGGATTTAATGGCTACACCTTC
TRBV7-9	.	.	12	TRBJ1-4	CASTREGEKLFF	TGTGCCAGCACCCGGGAGGGAGAAAAACTGTTTTTT
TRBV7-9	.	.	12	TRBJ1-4	CASSPGDGKLFF	TGTGCCAGCAGCCCCGGCGACGGGAAACTGTTTTTT
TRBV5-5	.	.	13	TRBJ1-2	CASSWGGPYGYTF	TGTGCCAGCAGCTGGGGGGGGCCATATGGCTACACCTTC
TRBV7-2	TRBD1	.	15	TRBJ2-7	CASSTMTGDTYEQYF	TGTGCCAGCAGCACGATGACAGGGGACACCTACGAGCAGTACTTC
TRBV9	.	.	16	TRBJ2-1	CASSVDGAGVYNEQFF	TGTGCCAGCAGCGTAGATGGGGCAGGGGTATACAATGAGCAGTTCTTC
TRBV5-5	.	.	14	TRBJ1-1	CASSSPSGARTAFF	TGTGCCAGCAGCTCGCCTTCAGGGGCGCGGACCGCTTTCTTT
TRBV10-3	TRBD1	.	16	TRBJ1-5	CAISGGQGSDNQPQHF	TGTGCCATCAGTGGGGGACAGGGGAGTGACAATCAGCCCCAGCATTTT
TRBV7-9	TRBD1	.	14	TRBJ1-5	CASKGQGAGQPQHF	TGTGCCAGCAAGGGACAGGGGGCCGGTCAGCCCCAGCATTTT
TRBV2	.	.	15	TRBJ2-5	CASSRSTGSQETQYF	TGTGCCAGCAGTCGTAGCACAGGGTCGCAGGAGACCCAGTACTTC
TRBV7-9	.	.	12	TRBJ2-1	CSSSPRGHEQFF	TGTTCCAGCAGCCCCAGGGGTCATGAGCAGTTCTTC
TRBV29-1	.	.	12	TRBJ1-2	CSVALANYGYTF	TGCAGCGTTGCCTTAGCTAACTATGGCTACACCTTC
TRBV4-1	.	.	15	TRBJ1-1	CASSQDRGVGTEAFF	TGCGCCAGCAGCCAAGATAGGGGCGTGGGCACTGAAGCTTTCTTT
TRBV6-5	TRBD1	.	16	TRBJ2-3	CASSYSPGQGPDTQYF	TGTGCCAGCAGTTATTCCCCGGGACAGGGCCCAGATACGCAGTATTTT